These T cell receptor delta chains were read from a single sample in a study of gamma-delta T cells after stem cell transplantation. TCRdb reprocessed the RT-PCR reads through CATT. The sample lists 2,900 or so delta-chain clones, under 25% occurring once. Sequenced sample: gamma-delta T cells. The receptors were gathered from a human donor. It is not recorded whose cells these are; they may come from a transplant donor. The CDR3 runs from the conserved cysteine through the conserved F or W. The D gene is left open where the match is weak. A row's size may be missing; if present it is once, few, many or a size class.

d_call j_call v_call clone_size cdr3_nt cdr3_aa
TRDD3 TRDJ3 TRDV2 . TGTGCCTGTGACACCCTGGGGGAGACGGACACCCGACAGATGTTTTTC CACDTLGETDTRQMFF
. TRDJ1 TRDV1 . TGTGCTCTTGGGGAACTCCTTCCACCTTCCGGGGACCGCCTTGGGGTTCTCACCGATAAACTCATCTTT CALGELLPPSGDRLGVLTDKLIF
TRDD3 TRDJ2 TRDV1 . TGTGCTCTTGGGGAACTTAGCTACCTACCCTGGACTGGGGGCCACATAGCACAACTCTTCTTT CALGELSYLPWTGGHIAQLFF
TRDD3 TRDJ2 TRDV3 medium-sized TGTGCCTCCCATACTGGGGGATACCTGACAGCACAACTCTTCTTT CASHTGGYLTAQLFF
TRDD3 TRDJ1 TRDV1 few TGTGCTCTTGGGGAACTATCTGGGGGATATGGGACCTCCACCACCGATAAACTCATCTTT CALGELSGGYGTSTTDKLIF
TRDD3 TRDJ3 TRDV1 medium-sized TGTGCTCTTGGGGAAGTCCACTGGGGACAGGGCACCCGACAGATGTTTTTC CALGEVHWGQGTRQMFF
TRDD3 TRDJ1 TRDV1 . TGTGCTCTTGGGTACGGGCCGACGGGGGACTACTGGGGGACTCACACCGATAAACTCATCTTT CALGYGPTGDYWGTHTDKLIF
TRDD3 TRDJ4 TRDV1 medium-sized TGTGCTCTTGGGGAACTTGTGTCTACTGGGGGATTGGCCAGACCCCTGATCTTT CALGELVSTGGLARPLIF
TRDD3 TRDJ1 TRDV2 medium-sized TGTGCCTGTGACGCTGGGGGATACTACACCGATAAACTCATCTTT CACDAGGYYTDKLIF
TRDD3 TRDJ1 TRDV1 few TGTGCTCTTGGGGCTCCCCGGGATGGGGGATACGGGATGGTCATCTTT CALGAPRDGGYGMVIF
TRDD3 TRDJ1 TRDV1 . TGTGCTCTTGGGGAACATCTCCTCGAGACGACCTACTGGGGGATACGGAGCACCGATAAACTCATCTTT CALGEHLLETTYWGIRSTDKLIF
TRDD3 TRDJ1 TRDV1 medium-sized TGTGCTCTCGTCCTGCTACTGGGGGATGGGAATCTCGGGGGACACGATAAACTCATCTTT CALVLLLGDGNLGGHDKLIF
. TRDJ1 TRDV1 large TGTGCTCTTGGGGAAGCCTTCCTACGGACTGGGGGTTTGTACACCGATAAACTCATCTTT CALGEAFLRTGGLYTDKLIF
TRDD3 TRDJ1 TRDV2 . TGTGCCTGCGACTCCCTCGGACCGGGGGATACTTGGACTGATAAACTCATCTTT CACDSLGPGDTWTDKLIF
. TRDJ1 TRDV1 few TGTGCTCTTGGGGAACGGGGGGACGAGGGCACCGATAAACTCATCTTT CALGERGDEGTDKLIF
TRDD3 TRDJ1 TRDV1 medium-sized TGTGCTCTTGGGGAACACGTCATCTGGGGGAAAAACACCGATAAACTCATCTTT CALGEHVIWGKNTDKLIF
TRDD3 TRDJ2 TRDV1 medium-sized TGTGCTCTTGGGAGCATGGGGGATACAGTATGGCCAGCACAACTCTTCTTT CALGSMGDTVWPAQLFF
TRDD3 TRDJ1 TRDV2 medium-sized TGTGCCTGTGACACCGGCTTCCCTACACGATCTATTGCCTACTGGGGGATACGCGTAGGCGATAAACTCATCTTT CACDTGFPTRSIAYWGIRVGDKLIF
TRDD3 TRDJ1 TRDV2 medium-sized TGTGCCTGTGACACCGGGTGGGGGATACGCAGGGCAAATACCGATAAACTCATCTTT CACDTGWGIRRANTDKLIF
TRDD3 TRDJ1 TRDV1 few TGTGCTCTTGGGGAATTCTCCTACTGGGGGATACGGTACACCGATAAACTCATCTTT CALGEFSYWGIRYTDKLIF
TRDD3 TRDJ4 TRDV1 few TGTGCTCTTGGGGAAGGTCCCTTCCTTCTACTGGGGGATTTCTCGGCCAGACCCCTGATCTTT CALGEGPFLLLGDFSARPLIF
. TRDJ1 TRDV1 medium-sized TGTGCTCTTGGGGAAAATTACGGGTGGGGGTCCTACACCGATAAACTCATCTTT CALGENYGWGSYTDKLIF
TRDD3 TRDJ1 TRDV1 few TGTGCTCTTGGGGGCCAATTTCCTACTGGTACTGGGGGAGACACCGATAAACTCATCTTT CALGGQFPTGTGGDTDKLIF
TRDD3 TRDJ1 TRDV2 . TGTGCCTGTGACACCGTTGAGAGGACTGGGGGTACGTACACCGATAAACTCATCTTT CACDTVERTGGTYTDKLIF
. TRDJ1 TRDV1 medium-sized TGTGCTCTTGGGGAACAAGATAAAAGGCCTTTACCAGACACCGATAAACTCATCTTT CALGEQDKRPLPDTDKLIF
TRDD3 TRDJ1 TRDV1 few TGTGCTCTTGGGGAAGGGATACGGTATCCTTCAAATACTGGGGGATACGATTCTGATGGTGGCCGCGATAAACTCATCTTT CALGEGIRYPSNTGGYDSDGGRDKLIF
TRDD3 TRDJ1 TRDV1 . TGTGCTCTTGGGGAACTACCCACACCGAGACTGGGGGATACGCGGCGGGGTAGGTCGTACACCGATAAACTCATCTTT CALGELPTPRLGDTRRGRSYTDKLIF
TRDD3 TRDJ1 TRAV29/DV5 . TGTGCAGCAAGGGGGACTGGGGGATCCCCCGATAAACTCATCTTT CAARGTGGSPDKLIF
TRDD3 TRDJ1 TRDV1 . TGTGCTCTTGGGGAATTCCACCTACCTACTGGGGCTCTAAACTCCCTCCCTAAACTCATCTTT CALGEFHLPTGALNSLPKLIF
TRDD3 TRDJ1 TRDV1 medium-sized TGTGCTCTTGGGGAACGGAAAACACTGGGGGGACTTACCTACACCGATAAACTCATCTTT CALGERKTLGGLTYTDKLIF
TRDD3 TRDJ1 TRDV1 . TGTGCTCTTGGGGAAATAAGGGACTGGGGTGGGGTTGGTAAACTCATCTTT CALGEIRDWGGVGKLIF
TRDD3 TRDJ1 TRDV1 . TGTGCTCTTGGGGAACTCTGGGTTGCTACTGGGGGATCGTACGAGGGACTCATCTTT CALGELWVATGGSYEGLIF
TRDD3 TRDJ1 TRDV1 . TGTGCTCTTGGGGAACCTGCCTCCTTCTTCAGGACTGGGGGACTTCCCTACACCGATAAACTCATCTTT CALGEPASFFRTGGLPYTDKLIF
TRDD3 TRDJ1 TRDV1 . TGTGCTCTTGGGGACTTACTGGGGGATACTGGACTCATCTTT CALGDLLGDTGLIF
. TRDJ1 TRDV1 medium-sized TGTGCTCTTGGGGAAATACAATTCCTACGGCTGGGGGGTTTGTCCACCGATAAACTCATCTTT CALGEIQFLRLGGLSTDKLIF
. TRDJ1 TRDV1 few TGTGCTCTTGGGGAAATATTTCCTATTCCGAGGATCGCGGGTAATAAACTCATCTTT CALGEIFPIPRIAGNKLIF
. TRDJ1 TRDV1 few TGTGCTCCCCAAACTTCCAAAAGTGTCGGGGGGACTTACACCGATAAACTCATCTTT CAPQTSKSVGGTYTDKLIF
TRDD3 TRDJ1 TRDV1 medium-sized TGTGCTCTTGGGGAAATTTCTCCACTGTACTGGGGGATTCAGTACACCGATAAACTCATCTTT CALGEISPLYWGIQYTDKLIF
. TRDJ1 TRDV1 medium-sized TGTGCTCTTGGGATCCCCTACACCGATAAACTCATCTTT CALGIPYTDKLIF
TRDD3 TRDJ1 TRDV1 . TGTGCTCTTGTTTACTGGGGGATACGCTGGGGCAATAGGGACACCGATAAACTCATCTTT CALVYWGIRWGNRDTDKLIF
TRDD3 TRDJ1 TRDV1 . TGTGCTCTCCTCCCCGTCGGGCCCCCTACTGGGGGATGGTTGGGACTCATCTTT CALLPVGPPTGGWLGLIF
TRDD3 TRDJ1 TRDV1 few TGTGCTCTTGGGGAACCGACTGGGGGAACCCTCGACTGGGGGATAAATAGTGGCGATAAACTCATCTTT CALGEPTGGTLDWGINSGDKLIF
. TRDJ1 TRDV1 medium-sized TGTGCTCTTGGGGAACTGTTCCTCGAACTGAACCTGTACACCGATAAACTCATCTTT CALGELFLELNLYTDKLIF
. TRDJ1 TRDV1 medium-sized TGTGCTCTTGGGGAACCAGGTCCAGGCTACACCGATAAACTCATCTTT CALGEPGPGYTDKLIF
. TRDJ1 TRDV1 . TGTGCTCTTGGGAACGCGCTCCGGGCCTCCCAGATTAGTGCACTCATCTTT CALGNALRASQISALIF
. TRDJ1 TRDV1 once TGTGCTCTTGGCACAAGAATTCCCGAATCGGCGTTCCTAGACCTGGAATGGGGGACTCGCGGCGATAAACTCATCTTT CALGTRIPESAFLDLEWGTRGDKLIF
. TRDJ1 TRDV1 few TGTGCTCTTGAGGTCATTCCTTTCCTATCGGGGGCCGATAAACTCATCTTT CALEVIPFLSGADKLIF
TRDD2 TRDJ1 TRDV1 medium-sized TGTGCTCTTGGGGACCCAGCCTTCCTACGTAGAGGGATAGATAGACTCATCTTT CALGDPAFLRRGIDRLIF
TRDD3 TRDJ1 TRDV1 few TGTGCTCTTGGGGAACTCCCTGGGGAGTTCCTGGGGGACCCCGATAAACTCATCTTT CALGELPGEFLGDPDKLIF
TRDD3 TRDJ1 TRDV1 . TGTGCTCTTGGGCCTCCGGCCTTCCCTGGGGGATACCTTATGTACACCGATAAACTCATCTTT CALGPPAFPGGYLMYTDKLIF
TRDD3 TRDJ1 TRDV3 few TGTGCCTTTCAGAGGGAGACTGGGGGATCGTCCGATAAACTCATCTTT CAFQRETGGSSDKLIF
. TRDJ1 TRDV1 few TGTGCTCTTGGGGAAACCTTCCTACAAGGTGAGACTGGGGGATACACCGATAAACTCATCTTT CALGETFLQGETGGYTDKLIF
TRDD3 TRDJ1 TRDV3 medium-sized TGTGCCCCCTGGGGCACCTACGGGCTGGGGGACCCCGACGATAAACTCATCTTT CAPWGTYGLGDPDDKLIF